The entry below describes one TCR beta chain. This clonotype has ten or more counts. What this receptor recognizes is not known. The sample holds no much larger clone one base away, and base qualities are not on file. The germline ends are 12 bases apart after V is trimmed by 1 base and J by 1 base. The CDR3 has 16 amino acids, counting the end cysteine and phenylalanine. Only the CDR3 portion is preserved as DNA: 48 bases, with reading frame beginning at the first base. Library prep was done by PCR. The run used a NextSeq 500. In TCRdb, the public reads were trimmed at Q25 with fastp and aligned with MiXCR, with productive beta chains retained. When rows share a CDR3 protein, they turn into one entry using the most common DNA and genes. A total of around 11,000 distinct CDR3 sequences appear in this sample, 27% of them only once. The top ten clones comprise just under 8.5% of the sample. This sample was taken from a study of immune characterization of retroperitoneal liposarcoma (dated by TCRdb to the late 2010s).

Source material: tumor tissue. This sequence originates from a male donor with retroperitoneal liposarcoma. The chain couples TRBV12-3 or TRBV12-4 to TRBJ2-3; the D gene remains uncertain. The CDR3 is CASSLGTALGTDTQYF. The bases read TGTGCCAGCAGTTTAGGAACCGCCCTCGGCACAGATACGCAGTATTTT.